The rows below give T cell receptor beta chains drawn from one sample of a study of beta chain features in type 1 diabetes. Libraries were prepared by immunoSEQ multiplex PCR; TCRdb keeps only in-frame clonotypes and omits some of them. Of roughly 450,000 clones listed, roughly 11% were seen once; the top ten hold 0.035% to 0.05%. Sequenced: naive CD4+ T cells from blood. These receptors were collected from a young woman in good health. CDR3s include the opening cysteine and the closing phenylalanine or tryptophan. Clone size is shown for a subset of rows, as once, few, many or a class of expanded clone.

CDR3 protein: CASSIKSSYNEQFF; J gene: TRBJ2-1; clone size: -; V gene: TRBV19
CDR3 protein: CASSLAFRAGAFF; J gene: TRBJ1-1; clone size: few; V gene: TRBV11-3
CDR3 protein: CASGLGTGAYEQYF; J gene: TRBJ2-7; clone size: few; V gene: TRBV12-5
CDR3 protein: CASSPAGRRYTGELFF; J gene: TRBJ2-2; clone size: few; V gene: TRBV7-2
CDR3 protein: CASRRTESSYEQYF; J gene: TRBJ2-7; clone size: -; V gene: TRBV2
CDR3 protein: CASSKEPGGDGTQYF; J gene: TRBJ2-3; clone size: many; V gene: TRBV21-1
CDR3 protein: CASSVGGEQYF; J gene: TRBJ2-7; clone size: few; V gene: TRBV11-2
CDR3 protein: CASSLGGVNTEAFF; J gene: TRBJ1-1; clone size: few; V gene: TRBV7-8
CDR3 protein: CASSFSGNEQFF; J gene: TRBJ2-1; clone size: few; V gene: TRBV28
CDR3 protein: CSATQGFGYTF; J gene: TRBJ1-2; clone size: -; V gene: TRBV20-1
CDR3 protein: CASRKPGGGETQYF; J gene: TRBJ2-5; clone size: few; V gene: TRBV25-1
CDR3 protein: CATSRGQWSNQPQHF; J gene: TRBJ1-5; clone size: few; V gene: TRBV15
CDR3 protein: CASTLDGTGITDTQYF; J gene: TRBJ2-3; clone size: -; V gene: TRBV5-1
CDR3 protein: CASSVGGTDTQYF; J gene: TRBJ2-3; clone size: few; V gene: TRBV9
CDR3 protein: CSVATGNTIYF; J gene: TRBJ1-3; clone size: few; V gene: TRBV29-1
CDR3 protein: CASSLVRGRETQYF; J gene: TRBJ2-5; clone size: few; V gene: TRBV7-8
CDR3 protein: CASSDRDGPTEKLFF; J gene: TRBJ1-4; clone size: -; V gene: TRBV4-1
CDR3 protein: CASRAKEYSGNTIYF; J gene: TRBJ1-3; clone size: few; V gene: TRBV27
CDR3 protein: CASRSRQGPADEQFF; J gene: TRBJ2-1; clone size: -; V gene: TRBV7-9
CDR3 protein: CSVDSPSDTQYF; J gene: TRBJ2-3; clone size: -; V gene: TRBV29-1